Listed here are 30 T cell receptor beta chains from one sample, sequenced in a study of T cell clonality in common variable immunodeficiency. Sequencing was performed with immunoSEQ multiplex PCR; in TCRdb, only in-frame clones are kept and a portion is missing. The table lists about 45,000 clones, no singletons, with roughly 0.66% in the top ten. The specimen was peripheral blood mononuclear cells. These receptors originate from a person aged 18 to 75 in good health.

In this sample, this clone turned up many times. The read finishes 3 residues shy of the CDR3 end, and the germline J gene is used to complete it. This chain uses TRBV5-1 with TRBJ2-1; 9 nucleotides align to TRBD1. The length of the CDR3 is 16 residues. The V and J ends lost 4 bases and 4 bases, in that order; junction bases with no gene match: 9. Germline V gene lookup returns CDR1 SGHRS and CDR2 YFSETQ. Incomplete CDR3 DNA: TGCGCCAGCAGCCCGAACAGGGGGCCGGGTTACAATGAG. It encodes CASSPNRGPGYNE. The entire CDR3 sequence reads CASSPNRGPGYNEQFF. The whole variable domain, filled in from reference TRBV5-1 and TRBJ2-1, reads KAGVTQTPRYLIKTRGQQVTLSCSPISGHRSVSWYQQTPGQGLQFLFEYFSETQRNKGNFPGRFSGRQFSNSRSEMNVSTLELGDSALYLCASSPNRGPGYNEQFFGPGTRLTVL.

At least ten counts were recorded for this clone. The CDR3 is cut off 3 residues early in the read; its end comes from the germline J gene. V usage is TRBV7-9 and J usage is TRBJ2-3; a weak D match, TRBD1 (5 bases). CDR1 and CDR2 from the germline V gene are SEHNR and FQNEAQ (reference sequence). The CDR3 loop spans 14 amino acids. V was cut by 5 bases and J by 5 bases, with 14 bases left in between. The covered CDR3 bases are TGTGCCAGCAGCATAAGACAGCTCCAAGATACG. It specifies CASSIRQLQDT. The complete CDR3 reads CASSIRQLQDTQYF.

This clone has at least ten counts. The read ends 3 residues before the CDR3 terminus; that terminus is restored from the germline J gene. The chain employs TRBV2 and TRBJ2-7; TRBD2 agrees at 10 bases. Germline V gives CDR1 SNHLY, CDR2 FYNNEI. Trimming removed 4 bases from V and 4 bases from J; junction bases left unmatched: 4. The CDR3 runs 14 residues. The CDR3 is CASSGAGGPYEQYF. The CDR3 bases that were read are TGTGCCAGCAGTGGAGCGGGGGGGCCTTACGAG. Variable domain in full (rest from reference TRBV2 and TRBJ2-7): EPEVTQTPSHQVTQMGQEVILRCVPISNHLYFYWYRQILGQKVEFLVSFYNNEISEKSEIFDDQFSVERPDGSNFTLKIRSTKLEDSAMYFCASSGAGGPYEQYFGPGTRLTVT.

This clone was detected many times. The CDR3 bases that were read are TGCGCCAGCAGCCAAGATCACAGGGAGACG. Translated, it gives CASSQDHRET. The CDR3 reads in full as CASSQDHRETQYF. This rearrangement joins TRBV4-1 to TRBJ2-3, with D perhaps TRBD1 (6 bases). The read terminates 3 residues ahead of where the CDR3 ends, so the germline J gene completes it. CDR1 and CDR2 (germline): MGHRA, YSYEKL. This CDR3 comprises 13 residues.

This clone has at least ten counts. The read ends 3 residues early relative to the CDR3; the germline J gene fills the gap. The chain employs TRBV20-1 and TRBJ2-6, with TRBD2 matching over 8 bases. The CDR3 contains 18 residues. Germline CDR1 is DFQATT and CDR2 is SNEGSKA (reference sequence). After removal of 0 bases from V and 0 bases from J, the junction contained 7 bases not matched to a gene. Partial CDR3 DNA: TGCAGTGCTAGAGACCTGACTAGCGTTAGCTCTGGGGCCAACGTC. It yields the protein CSARDLTSVSSGANV. The whole CDR3 is CSARDLTSVSSGANVLTF.

Of note for this clone: Read coverage stops 3 residues before the CDR3 terminus; the germline J gene supplies the remainder. The genes are TRBV7-9 and TRBJ2-7, with D uncertain. The CDR3 extends over 12 amino acids. V lost 5 bases, J lost 5 bases, and 10 bases lay in between. Germline V CDR1 and CDR2: SEHNR, FQNEAQ (reference sequence). This CDR3 reads CASSRERDEQYF. The part of the CDR3 DNA that was read is TGTGCCAGCAGCCGAGAACGCGACGAG.

The table lists this clone with many counts. The read stops 3 residues short of the end of the CDR3; the missing end is completed from the germline J gene. V usage is TRBV11-3 and J usage is TRBJ2-5; D is unclear. Trimming removed 5 bases from V and 4 bases from J, with 14 bases in between. The CDR3 consists of 14 residues. Germline V gene sequence: CDR1 SGHNT, CDR2 YENEEA. CDR3 bases read: TGTGCCAGCAGCCCGTATTTGTCCGTAGAGACC. It translates to CASSPYLSVET. The whole CDR3 protein is CASSPYLSVETQYF.

This clone was observed at least ten times. The CDR3 extends 3 residues past the end of the read, so its final part is completed from the germline J gene. V and J are TRBV11-1 and TRBJ2-5, with D possibly TRBD1 on 5 matching bases. CDR3 size: 14 residues. Germline values: CDR1 SGHAT, CDR2 FQDESV (reference sequence). V lost 0 bases and J lost 4, with 9 bases in between. Incomplete CDR3 DNA: TGTGCCAGCAGCTTAGCGGACATTTCAGAGACC. Translation gives CASSLADISET. Given in full, the CDR3 is CASSLADISETQYF.

This clone was seen repeatedly, ten times or more. The missing CDR3 end, 3 residues past where the read stops, is filled in from the germline J gene. This chain uses TRBV5-5 with TRBJ1-1, with D unclear. Germline CDR1 is SGHKS and CDR2 is YYEKEE (reference sequence). This CDR3 region has 13 residues. CDR3 DNA, as far as it was read: TGTGCCAGCAGCTTTCCGTTAGCACTGAAA. This codes for CASSFPLALK. The complete CDR3 reads CASSFPLALKAFF. The full variable domain, with the rest looked up from reference TRBV5-5 and TRBJ1-1, is DAGVTQSPTHLIKTRGQQVTLRCSPISGHKSVSWYQQVLGQGPQFIFQYYEKEERGRGNFPDRFSARQFPNYSSELNVNALLLGDSALYLCASSFPLALKAFFGQGTRLTVV.

Ten or more counts support this clone. The read ends 3 residues early relative to the CDR3; the germline J gene fills the gap. The genes are TRBV24-1 and TRBJ1-5; tentatively, D is TRBD1 (5 bases). Between the trimmed V and J ends, which lost 0 bases and 0 bases, there was a span of 14 bases. This CDR3 spans 18 amino acids. The V gene's germline CDR1 is KGHDR and CDR2 SFDVKD. The CDR3 is CATSDLSDSRISNQPQHF. The CDR3 bases that were read are TGTGCCACCAGTGATTTGAGCGACAGCCGAATTAGCAATCAGCCC.

This clone was detected many times. The read comes to an end 3 residues before the CDR3 does, leaving the germline J gene to fill in the end. The gene calls are TRBV6-2 or TRBV6-3 and TRBJ2-2, with 8 bases lining up with TRBD1. The germline gives CDR1 MNHEY, CDR2 SVGEGT. The V segment lost 5 bases and the J segment 4 bases; nucleotides outside the gene matches: 3. This CDR3 is 14 amino acids long. The CDR3 is CASSVQGATGELFF. The CDR3 DNA, read in part, is TGTGCCAGCAGTGTCCAGGGGGCCACCGGGGAG.

This clone was counted ten times or more. Coverage ceases 3 residues before the CDR3 finishes, and the germline J gene fills in the end. The chain recombines TRBV7-2 with TRBJ2-7; no clear D gene. The CDR3 loop spans 14 amino acids. Germline CDR1 reads SGHTA; CDR2 reads FQGNSA. V was trimmed by 1 base and J by 4 bases, leaving 11 bases between them. The covered CDR3 bases are TGTGCCAGCAGCTTAGGCCCAGGATCTTACGAG. Translation gives CASSLGPGSYE. The CDR3 reads in full as CASSLGPGSYEQYF.

This clone was detected ten times or more. The read comes to an end 3 residues before the CDR3 does, leaving the germline J gene to fill in the end. V and J are TRBV12-3 or TRBV12-4 and TRBJ1-4; the match to TRBD1 covers 7 bases. The V segment lost 7 bases and the J segment 0 bases; nucleotides outside the gene matches: 11. CDR3 length: 17 residues. The CDR3 loop is CASTSGGQGATNEKLFF. The covered CDR3 bases are TGTGCCAGCACCTCAGGGGGGCAGGGGGCAACTAATGAAAAA.

Notes on this clone: From the germline J gene comes the end of the CDR3, since the read stops 3 residues before it. V gene TRBV11-2 combines with J gene TRBJ2-7; D may be TRBD2 (7 bases). Germline V gene data show CDR1 as SGHAT and CDR2 as FQNNGV. Deletions cut 2 bases from V and 6 bases from J, with 11 bases between. This CDR3 comprises 13 residues. CDR3 loop: CASSLRGGGEQYF. The CDR3 DNA, read in part, is TGTGCCAGCAGCTTAAGGGGGGGAGGCGAG.

This clone showed up many times. The read ends 3 residues early relative to the CDR3; the germline J gene fills the gap. The V and J genes are TRBV20-1 and TRBJ1-4; 7 positions agree with TRBD1. There are 16 residues in the CDR3. Germline assignment: CDR1 DFQATT and CDR2 SNEGSKA (reference sequence). Germline trimming cut 3 bases from V and 3 bases from J; bases unmatched to any gene: 10. The sequenced CDR3 bases are TGCAGTGCTAGGGACCCACGGGACAGCCCTAATGAAAAA. Translating gives CSARDPRDSPNEK. The whole CDR3 protein is CSARDPRDSPNEKLFF.

This clone showed up many times. The observed sequence ends 3 residues before the CDR3 terminus, with the missing tail filled in from the germline J gene. The V and J genes are TRBV18 and TRBJ1-1; the D gene is possibly TRBD1 (5 bases). Trimming cost V 8 bases and J 1 base, with 8 bases left between them. CDR3 size: 12 residues. Germline V gives CDR1 KGHSH, CDR2 LQKENI. The CDR3: CASTTGNTEAFF. CDR3 DNA (partial): TGTGCCAGCACCACAGGGAACACTGAA.

The table lists this clone with many counts. The chain's CDR3 is CASSKTSGIYEQYF. The sequenced part of the CDR3 DNA is TGTGCCAGCAGCAAGACTAGCGGGATCTACGAG. The J gene is TRBJ2-7, the V gene TRBV11-2; TRBD2 aligns across 11 bases. The read halts 3 residues ahead of the CDR3 end, with the missing end drawn from the germline J gene. Trimming removed 5 bases from V and 3 bases from J; junction bases left unmatched: 3. The CDR3 spans 14 residues. From germline, CDR1 is SGHAT and CDR2 FQNNGV.

The table lists this clone with many counts. The DNA ends 3 residues before the CDR3 does, and the rest of the CDR3 is filled in from the germline J gene. The chain has TRBV11-2 and TRBJ1-4, with D unresolved. The length of the CDR3 is 13 residues. In germline, CDR1 is SGHAT, CDR2 FQNNGV. V lost 4 bases to trimming and J lost 5 bases, with 8 bases between them. The sequenced CDR3 bases are TGTGCCAGCAGCTCGGGGTTGAATGAAAAA. This encodes CASSSGLNEK. Given in full, the CDR3 is CASSSGLNEKLFF.

This clone was recorded many times. The read falls 3 residues short of the CDR3 end, and the missing part is taken from the germline J gene. V and J are TRBV29-1 and TRBJ2-3; 7 bases agree with TRBD1. J gave up 4 bases and V 4 bases, and 17 bases lay outside the gene matches. Germline V gene lookup returns CDR1 SQVTM and CDR2 ANQGSEA. The CDR3 spans 17 residues. Incomplete CDR3 DNA: TGCAGCGTTGGTTTGAGCGATGGGACAGACCACCCAGATACG. Amino acids: CSVGLSDGTDHPDT. The full CDR3 protein reads CSVGLSDGTDHPDTQYF.

This clone was observed many times. Read coverage stops 3 residues before the CDR3 terminus; the germline J gene supplies the remainder. The rearrangement joins TRBV9 to TRBJ2-5; 7 nucleotides agree with TRBD1. Germline trimming cut 0 bases from V and 5 bases from J; bases unmatched to any gene: 1. CDR1 and CDR2 (germline): SGDLS, YYNGEE. This CDR3 is 13 amino acids long. CDR3 DNA, as far as it was read: TGTGCCAGCAGCGTAGAGGGACAGGAGACC. Protein: CASSVEGQET. The entire CDR3 is CASSVEGQETQYF.

This clone occurred many times. The read ends 3 residues early relative to the CDR3; the germline J gene fills the gap. The chain is built from TRBV28 and TRBJ2-3; 11 bases are shared with TRBD2. This CDR3 comprises 15 residues. With V trimmed by 6 bases and J by 4 bases, 6 bases remained unmatched. Germline V gives CDR1 MDHEN, CDR2 SYDVKM. The CDR3 protein is CASRYGTSGSDTQYF. The sequenced part of the CDR3 DNA is TGTGCCAGCAGATACGGGACTAGCGGATCAGATACG.

There are many counts of this clone. The missing CDR3 end, 3 residues past where the read stops, is filled in from the germline J gene. The chain employs TRBV5-6 and TRBJ2-3; maybe TRBD1 (6 bases). In germline, CDR1 is SGHDT, CDR2 YYEEEE. Trimming left V 3 bases short and J 2 bases short, with 13 bases between. The CDR3 is 15 amino acids. CDR3 bases read: TGTGCCAGCAGCTCTGACAGGCGATACACAGATACG. Protein: CASSSDRRYTDT. The whole CDR3 protein reads CASSSDRRYTDTQYF.

This clone was counted many times. The part of the CDR3 DNA that was read is TGTGCCAGCAACCCCCGGACTACAGATACG. This sequence encodes CASNPRTTDT. From start to end, the CDR3 is CASNPRTTDTQYF. The chain combines TRBV9 with TRBJ2-3; a possible D gene is TRBD2 (5 bases). The read finishes 3 residues shy of the CDR3 end, and the germline J gene is used to complete it. The V gene lost 6 bases and the J gene lost 3 bases, with 11 bases spanning the gap. This CDR3 has 13 amino acids. CDR1 is SGDLS, CDR2 YYNGEE, per germline.

This clone was found a few times. The CDR3 extends 3 residues past the end of the read, so its final part is completed from the germline J gene. The chain uses TRBV7-9 and TRBJ2-2; D gene ambiguous. V was trimmed by 3 bases and J by 9 bases, leaving 5 bases between them. CDR3 length: 11 residues. In germline, CDR1 is SEHNR, CDR2 FQNEAQ (reference sequence). The covered CDR3 bases are TGTGCCAGCAGCTTCACTAGGGAG. It is translated as CASSFTRE. The full-length CDR3 reads as CASSFTRELFF.

This clone was seen at least ten times. The read terminates 3 residues before the CDR3 end, so the remaining end is supplied by the germline J gene. V and J are TRBV20-1 and TRBJ2-1; 11 nucleotides align to TRBD2. With 3 bases clipped from V and 4 bases from J, the junction kept 5 bases outside the gene matches. The germline V gene encodes CDR1 DFQATT and CDR2 SNEGSKA (reference sequence). The CDR3 is made up of 15 amino acids. CDR3 DNA (partial): TGCAGTGCTAGCGGGACTAGCGGTGATTACAATGAG. Its translation: CSASGTSGDYNE. The whole CDR3 sequence is CSASGTSGDYNEQFF.

This clone was detected many times. The CDR3 loop is CSARDSFGKNIQYF. The DNA read from the CDR3 is TGCAGTGCTAGAGATAGTTTTGGCAAAAACATT. The rearrangement joins TRBV20-1 to TRBJ2-4; D uncertain. Sequencing ends 3 residues short of the CDR3 end; the germline J gene provides the rest. V was trimmed by 0 bases and J by 3 bases, leaving 9 bases between them. Germline assignment: CDR1 DFQATT and CDR2 SNEGSKA (reference sequence). The CDR3 covers 14 residues.

The table lists this clone with many counts. The CDR3 end falls 3 residues outside the read, so it is completed with the germline J gene. The chain has TRBV20-1 and TRBJ2-2; D not certain. CDR3 length: 14 amino acids. With 3 bases removed from V and 1 base from J, the gap between germline ends came to 9 bases. Germline-derived CDR1 and CDR2 are DFQATT and SNEGSKA (reference sequence). Incomplete CDR3 DNA: TGCAGTGCTAGCAAGCCAGGGAACACCGGGGAG. Its translation is CSASKPGNTGE. The entire CDR3 protein is CSASKPGNTGELFF.

This clone was counted at least ten times. Sequencing ends 3 residues short of the CDR3 end; the germline J gene provides the rest. The rearrangement uses TRBV7-9 and TRBJ2-7, with 9 bases aligning to TRBD1. Per germline, CDR1 SEHNR and CDR2 FQNEAQ (reference sequence). J was trimmed by 4 bases and V by 5 bases; bases with no gene match: 9. CDR3 length: 15 amino acids. The CDR3 spells CASSPQDRGSYEQYF. Incomplete CDR3 DNA: TGTGCCAGCAGCCCCCAGGACAGGGGTTCTTACGAG.

This clone was seen repeatedly, ten times or more. The read gets to within 3 residues of the CDR3 end, and the germline J gene fills in the rest. The chain combines TRBV5-4 with TRBJ2-5; D is perhaps TRBD1 (5 bases). This CDR3 is built from 16 residues. V was clipped by 0 bases and J by 4 bases, with 16 bases between them. The germline V gene has CDR1 SGHNT and CDR2 YYREEE (reference sequence). CDR3: CASSLEGTGAPETQYF. CDR3 bases read: TGTGCCAGCAGCTTGGAAGGAACAGGCGCCCCAGAGACC.

This clone was detected many times. Sequencing ends 3 residues short of the CDR3 end; the germline J gene provides the rest. The chain joins TRBV12-3 or TRBV12-4 to TRBJ1-1, with D perhaps TRBD1 (6 bases). CDR3 length equals 14 residues. V was shortened by 6 bases and J by 6 bases, with 17 bases between the two germline ends. The CDR3: CASRRWTDGAEAFF. The CDR3 DNA, read in part, is TGTGCCAGCAGACGATGGACAGACGGGGCTGAA.